One and the same sample provided the 18 T cell receptor beta chains below, sequenced in a study of cytomegalovirus exposure and HLA in healthy donors. Primers: 60 Vbeta forward and 13 Jbeta reverse. The protocol was immunoSEQ multiplex PCR, while the TCRdb copy is restricted to in-frame clones and leaves out a portion. This sample has 150,000 or so clones, with about 83% found just once. The sample was PBMCs. All receptors derive from a man aged 35-49 years in good health and CMV-seropositive.

This clone showed up just once. This chain connects TRBV30 to TRBJ2-3; the match to TRBD2 covers 9 bases. The CDR3 length is 15 residues. Trimming removed 2 bases from V and 11 bases from J; junction bases left unmatched: 14. The germline gives CDR1 GTSNPN, CDR2 SVGIG (reference sequence). CDR3 residues: CAWSPTSGFSGRQYF. The CDR3 DNA follows: TGTGCCTGGAGTCCGACTAGCGGTTTTTCCGGAAGGCAGTATTTT.

V and J are TRBV5-4 and TRBJ2-5, with 9 nucleotides matching TRBD1. Germline V gene data show CDR1 as SGHNT and CDR2 as YYREEE (reference sequence). CDR3 size: 19 residues. Trimming at V came to 0 bases and at J to 0 bases, leaving 12 bases not matched to a gene. The CDR3 DNA reads TGTGCCAGCAGCTTGGAGGGGACAGGGTGGATCGGGTACCAAGAGACCCAGTACTTC. Its translation is CASSLEGTGWIGYQETQYF.

This clone was detected a few times. The DNA of the CDR3 is TGTGCCAGCAGCCCTAACGGGGGGGGCGGGATCGAGCAGTACTTC. It yields the protein CASSPNGGGGIEQYF. The gene calls are TRBV27 and TRBJ2-7, with 8 bases lining up with TRBD2. Germline loops: CDR1 MNHEY, CDR2 SMNVEV (reference sequence). V lost 6 bases, J lost 6 bases, and 13 bases stayed unmatched. The CDR3 extends over 15 amino acids.

This clone has a handful of counts. The rearrangement uses TRBV14 and TRBJ2-5; 13 nucleotides align to TRBD2. The CDR3 has 18 amino acids. Germline assignment: CDR1 SGHDN and CDR2 FVKESK. V was pared by 2 bases and J by 4 bases, with 10 bases of the junction left unmatched. This chain's CDR3 is CASSQKGRGLAGLETQYF. The CDR3 nucleotides are TGTGCCAGCAGCCAAAAAGGGCGGGGACTAGCGGGACTAGAGACCCAGTACTTC.

The V gene is TRBV6-1, the J gene TRBJ1-5, with unresolved D. The CDR3 covers 13 residues. V was clipped by 4 bases and J by 9 bases, with 13 bases between them. The germline V gene encodes CDR1 MNHNS and CDR2 SASEGT. The CDR3 spells CASSALGEGPQHF. The CDR3 bases are TGTGCCAGCAGTGCCCTGGGAGAGGGGCCCCAGCATTTT.

The rearrangement uses TRBV28 and TRBJ1-4, with a possible D match to TRBD1 (5 bases). Germline values: CDR1 MDHEN, CDR2 SYDVKM. The CDR3 sequence is 16 residues long. The V gene lost 2 bases and the J gene lost 5 bases, with 15 bases spanning the gap. CDR3 region: CASSLGRRTWNEKLFF. The DNA of the CDR3 is TGTGCCAGCAGTTTAGGTCGTAGGACATGGAATGAAAAACTGTTTTTT.

The V call is TRBV2, the J call TRBJ2-1, with 15 bases that match TRBD2. Germline V lookup: CDR1 SNHLY, CDR2 FYNNEI. V lost 4 bases to trimming and J lost 6 bases; unmatched junction nucleotides: 7. This CDR3 is 17 amino acids long. The CDR3 DNA sequence: TGTGCCAGCAGTGGGACCCTGGGACTAGCGGGAGGCAATGAGCAGTTCTTC. It codes for CASSGTLGLAGGNEQFF.

The chain couples TRBV5-6 to TRBJ2-7; 8 bases are shared with TRBD2. Germline CDR1 SGHDT, CDR2 YYEEEE. The CDR3 is 15 residues long. V lost 4 bases, J lost 2 bases, and 8 bases stayed unmatched. The CDR3, as DNA: TGTGCCAGCAGCGGTACTAGCGGATGGACCTACGAGCAGTACTTC. Translated: CASSGTSGWTYEQYF. The variable domain in full, with the rest retrieved from reference TRBV5-6 and TRBJ2-7, is DAGVTQSPTHLIKTRGQQVTLRCSPKSGHDTVSWYQQALGQGPQFIFQYYEEEERQRGNFPDRFSGHQFPNYSSELNVNALLLGDSALYLCASSGTSGWTYEQYFGPGTRLTVT.

This clone has just a few counts. This sequence joins TRBV9 and TRBJ2-2, with TRBD2 matching over 14 bases. CDR1 and CDR2 from the germline V gene are SGDLS and YYNGEE. The J segment lost 4 bases and the V segment lost 3 bases, leaving 14 bases of the junction unmatched. The CDR3 loop spans 20 amino acids. The CDR3 spells CASSAGTSGRGARITGELFF. CDR3 DNA: TGTGCCAGCAGCGCCGGGACTAGCGGGAGAGGGGCGAGGATCACCGGGGAGCTGTTTTTT.

The chain is built from TRBV9 and TRBJ2-2; 10 nucleotides line up with TRBD2. Germline loops: CDR1 SGDLS, CDR2 YYNGEE. This CDR3 contains 20 residues. The V gene end was trimmed by 3 bases and the J gene end by 6 bases; junction bases not matched to a gene: 20. The CDR3 loop reads CASSALFTGTSASLSGELFF. DNA for the CDR3: TGTGCCAGCAGCGCACTCTTCACCGGGACTAGCGCCTCCCTCTCCGGGGAGCTGTTTTTT.

Written as DNA, the CDR3 is TGTGCCAGCAGCGTTCTGTACTCGAATACAGATACGCAGTATTTT. This sequence encodes CASSVLYSNTDTQYF. The chain recombines TRBV9 with TRBJ2-3; D remains ambiguous. V was clipped by 2 bases and J by 3 bases, with 13 bases between them. CDR3 size: 15 residues. Germline V gene lookup returns CDR1 SGDLS and CDR2 YYNGEE.

J is TRBJ2-1 and V is TRBV15; D uncertain. Germline V lookup: CDR1 LNHNV, CDR2 YYDKDF (reference sequence). CDR3 length: 13 residues. The V end lost 1 base, the J end lost 7 bases, and 8 bases lay between the germline ends. CDR3 residues: CATSRALENEQFF. In nucleotides, the CDR3 is TGTGCCACCAGCAGAGCATTAGAAAATGAGCAGTTCTTC.

The rearrangement joins TRBV7-8 to TRBJ1-2; 7 bases line up with TRBD1. There are 14 residues in the CDR3. From germline, CDR1 is SGHVS and CDR2 FQNEAQ. Trimming removed 6 bases from V and 2 bases from J; junction bases left unmatched: 6. This chain's CDR3 is CASSLGTENYGYTF. CDR3 sequence (DNA): TGTGCCAGCAGTCTAGGGACAGAAAACTATGGCTACACCTTC.

This clone was counted once. This chain joins TRBV12-5 and TRBJ2-3; TRBD2 matches 8 bases. The CDR3 spans 15 residues. V shed 7 bases and J 4 bases; nucleotides not matched to a gene: 10. Per the germline V gene, CDR1 is LGHNT and CDR2 is FRNRAP. CDR3 DNA: TGTGCTAGTGCTTCCGGGACTAGAGGTTCAGATACGCAGTATTTT. This encodes CASASGTRGSDTQYF.

A note on this clone: No conserved phenylalanine or tryptophan ends this CDR3, so it is likely a read error. This chain uses TRBV5-6 with TRBJ1-3; D may be TRBD1 (5 bases). The CDR3 length is 19 residues. Germline CDR1 and CDR2: SGHDT and YYEEEE. The ends were cut back, 4 bases at V and 0 bases at J, with 23 bases in the middle. The CDR3 is CASSVGDARGINSGNTIYS. CDR3 coding DNA: TGTGCCAGCAGCGTGGGTGATGCGCGGGGGATCAACTCTGGAAACACCATATATTCT.

The chain links TRBV21-1 to TRBJ2-3; no check of the table's D call, TRBD2, against the DNA was made. TRBV21-1 is flagged as a pseudogene. CDR3 length equals 16 residues. The CDR3 loop reads CASSKGPLVGTDTQYF. In DNA form, the CDR3 reads TGTGCCAGCAGCAAAGGTCCCCTAGTTGGCACAGATACGCAGTATTTT.

The V call is TRBV4-3, the J call TRBJ2-7; possible D gene TRBD1, 5 bases. In germline, CDR1 is LGHNA, CDR2 YSLEER. The CDR3 has 13 residues. V was pared by 3 bases and J by 2 bases, with 8 bases between. CDR3: CASSHQTAYEQYF. As DNA, the CDR3 is TGCGCCAGCAGCCACCAGACAGCCTACGAGCAGTACTTC.

The J gene is TRBJ1-2, the V gene TRBV5-4; weak D call: TRBD1 (6 bases). This CDR3 is 15 amino acids long. The germline V gene has CDR1 SGHNT and CDR2 YYREEE (reference sequence). V was clipped by 4 bases and J by 9 bases, with 22 bases between them. The CDR3 nucleotides are TGTGCCAGCAGCACTCCCGGGACATCCTACTCGAGCTACACCTTC. Translation: CASSTPGTSYSSYTF.